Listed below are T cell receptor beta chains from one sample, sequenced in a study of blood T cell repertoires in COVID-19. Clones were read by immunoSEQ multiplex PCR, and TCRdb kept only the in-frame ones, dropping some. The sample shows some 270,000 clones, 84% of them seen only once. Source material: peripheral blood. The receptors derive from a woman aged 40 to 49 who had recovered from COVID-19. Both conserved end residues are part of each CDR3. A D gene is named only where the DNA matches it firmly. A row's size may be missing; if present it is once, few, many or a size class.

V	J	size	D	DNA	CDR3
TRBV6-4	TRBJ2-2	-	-	TGTGCCAGCAGTGACTCTGGTCTAAACACCGGGGAGCTGTTTTTT	CASSDSGLNTGELFF
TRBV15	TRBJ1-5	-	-	TGTGCCACCAGCAGAGGCGGCAGGGGCCAGCCCCAGCATTTT	CATSRGGRGQPQHF
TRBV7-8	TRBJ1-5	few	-	TGTGCCAGCACCCAATCAACAGGACCTAGCAATCAGCCCCAGCATTTT	CASTQSTGPSNQPQHF
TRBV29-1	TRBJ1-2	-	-	TGCAGCGTTGAAGACAGGGGCGGCTACACCTTC	CSVEDRGGYTF
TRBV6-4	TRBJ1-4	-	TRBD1	TGTGCCAGCAGTAGAACAGGGGATGATGAAAAACTGTTTTTT	CASSRTGDDEKLFF
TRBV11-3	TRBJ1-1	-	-	TGTGCCAGCAGCTTCAACGGGAACACTGAAGCTTTCTTT	CASSFNGNTEAFF
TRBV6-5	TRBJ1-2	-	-	TGTGCCAGCAGACTCCAGGGTAGGAACTATGGCTACACCTTC	CASRLQGRNYGYTF
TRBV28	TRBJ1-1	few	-	TGTGCCAGCAGTTCCGCGGGTGAAGGGGAGGGCACTGAAGCTTTCTTT	CASSSAGEGEGTEAFF
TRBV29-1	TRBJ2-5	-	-	TGCAGCGTGGCCAAGGGGATTCGGGAGACCCAGTACTTC	CSVAKGIRETQYF
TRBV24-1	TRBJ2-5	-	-	TGTGCCACCAGTGATTTCGGCCAAGAGACCCAGTACTTC	CATSDFGQETQYF
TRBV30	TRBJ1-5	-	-	TGTGCCTGGAATCTGCGGGGAGGCAATCAGCCCCAGCATTTT	CAWNLRGGNQPQHF
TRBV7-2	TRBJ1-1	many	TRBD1	TGTGCCAGCAGTTCTACCGGGACAGCATTAGAAGCTTTCTTT	CASSSTGTALEAFF
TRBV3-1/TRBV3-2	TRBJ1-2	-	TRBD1	TGTGCCAGCAGCCAAAAGGGACAGCTCTATGGCTACACCTTC	CASSQKGQLYGYTF
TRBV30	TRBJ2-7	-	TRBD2	TGTGCCTGGAGTGTACGGGTAGGACTAGCGGGGTTTTCATACGAGCAGTACTTC	CAWSVRVGLAGFSYEQYF
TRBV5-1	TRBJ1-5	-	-	TGCGCCAGCAGCTCCATCCCCAATCAGCCCCAGCATTTT	CASSSIPNQPQHF
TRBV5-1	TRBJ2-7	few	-	TGCGCCAGCAGCTTGGGACAGGACTACGAGCAGTACTTC	CASSLGQDYEQYF
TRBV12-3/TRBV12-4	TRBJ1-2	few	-	TGTGCCAGCAGTTACCGGAGCTATGGCTACACCTTC	CASSYRSYGYTF
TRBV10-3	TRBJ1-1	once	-	TGTGCCATCAGTGAGTCGAGGCTTTCGGTCGGGACACCTATGAACACTGAAGCTTTCTTT	CAISESRLSVGTPMNTEAFF
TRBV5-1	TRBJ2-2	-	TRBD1	TGCGCCAGCAGCTCACAGGGGGCAAAGACCGGGGAGCTGTTTTTT	CASSSQGAKTGELFF
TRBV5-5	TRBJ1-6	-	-	TGTGCCAGCAGCTTGGCACAGGGTTCACCCCTCCACTTT	CASSLAQGSPLHF
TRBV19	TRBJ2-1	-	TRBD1	TGTGCCAGTAAACCCGGGACAGGTCTCTACAATGAGCAGTTCTTC	CASKPGTGLYNEQFF
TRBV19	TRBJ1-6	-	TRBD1	TGTGCCAGTAGTACCGACAGGGCGAGGGAAAATTCACCCCTCCACTTT	CASSTDRARENSPLHF
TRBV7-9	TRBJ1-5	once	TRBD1	TGTGCCAGCAGCCCGGGACAGGGGGCGAATCAGCCCCAGCATTTT	CASSPGQGANQPQHF
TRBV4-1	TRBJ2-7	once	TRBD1	TGCGCCAGCAGCCAACCCGGGACAGGGGAACACGAGCAGTACTTC	CASSQPGTGEHEQYF
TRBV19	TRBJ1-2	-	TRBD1	TGTGCCAGTAGTATCAGCGGTATGGCAGGGGGAGCTAACTATGGCTACACCTTC	CASSISGMAGGANYGYTF
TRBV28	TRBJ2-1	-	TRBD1	TGTGCCAGCAGTTATGGGACAGGGCGAGAGGATGAGCAGTTCTTC	CASSYGTGREDEQFF
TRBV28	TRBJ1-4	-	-	TGTGCCAGCAGTTTATGGGAGATAAGTCAGGGTTCACATGAAAAACTGTTTTTT	CASSLWEISQGSHEKLFF
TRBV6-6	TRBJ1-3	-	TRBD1	TGTGCCAGCAGTAAGAACAGGGGAAGTTTACTAGACACCATATATTTT	CASSKNRGSLLDTIYF
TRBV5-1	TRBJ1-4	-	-	TGCGCCAGCAGCCCCGCCGGGACACAGGGAAAACTGTTTTTT	CASSPAGTQGKLFF
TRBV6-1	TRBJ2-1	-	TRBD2	TGTGCCAGCAGTGAAGCGCGGGGGGGCAATGAGCAGTTCTTC	CASSEARGGNEQFF
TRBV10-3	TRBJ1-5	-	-	TGTGCCATCAGTGAGTCTATAACGGGGGTGGGCAATCAGCCCCAGCATTTT	CAISESITGVGNQPQHF
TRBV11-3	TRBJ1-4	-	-	TGTGCCAGCAGCTTAGGGCAGGGGAGAGGGGAAAAACTGTTTTTT	CASSLGQGRGEKLFF
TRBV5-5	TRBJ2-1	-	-	TGTGCCAGCAGTTCCCTTGGGAGCCCTCGTGGGAGTTACAATGAGCAGTTCTTC	CASSSLGSPRGSYNEQFF
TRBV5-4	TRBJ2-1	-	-	TGTGCCAGCAGCTTGTCAGGCGCCAGCTCCTACAATGAGCAGTTCTTC	CASSLSGASSYNEQFF
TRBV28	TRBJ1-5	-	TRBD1	TGTGCCAGCAGTTTATTGGGGACAGGGGATCAGCCCCAGCATTTT	CASSLLGTGDQPQHF
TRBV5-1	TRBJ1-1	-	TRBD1	TGCGCCAGCAGCTTGGGGACAGGGCTTGAAGCTTTCTTT	CASSLGTGLEAFF
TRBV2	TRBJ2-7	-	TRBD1	TGTGCCAGCAGTCGAGGACAGGGAGGCCACGAGCAGTACTTC	CASSRGQGGHEQYF
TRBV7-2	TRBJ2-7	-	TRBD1	TGTGCCAGCAGCCCGGTGGCAGGGGGCGCTTACGGGCAGTACTTC	CASSPVAGGAYGQYF
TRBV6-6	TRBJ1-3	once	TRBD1	TGTGCCAGCTGTACACAGGGGACTGGAAACACCATATATTTT	CASCTQGTGNTIYF
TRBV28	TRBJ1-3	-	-	TGTGCCACCTCTTCTGGAAACACCATATATTTT	CATSSGNTIYF
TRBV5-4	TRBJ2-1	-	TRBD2	TGTGCCAGCAGTACCACGGCTAGCGGGGGGGAAAATGAGCAGTTCTTC	CASSTTASGGENEQFF
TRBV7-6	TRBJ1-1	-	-	TGTGCCAGCAGCTTACGTACCGAGGACACTGAAGCTTTCTTT	CASSLRTEDTEAFF
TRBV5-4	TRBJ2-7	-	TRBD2	TGTGCCAGCAGCTTGGCACGCGGGGGTAGGGCCTACGAGCAGTACTTC	CASSLARGGRAYEQYF
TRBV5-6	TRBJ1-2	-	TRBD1	TGTGCCAGCAGCCGAGATATCCCGGACAGGGTTAGCTATGGCTACACCTTC	CASSRDIPDRVSYGYTF
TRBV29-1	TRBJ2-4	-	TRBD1	TGCAGCGTCACCGGGACAGGGGAGAACATTCAGTACTTC	CSVTGTGENIQYF
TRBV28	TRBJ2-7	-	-	TGTGCCAGCAGTCGAATTAGCGAGCAGTACTTC	CASSRISEQYF
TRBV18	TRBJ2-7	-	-	TGTGCCAGCTCACCACTTGGGGCCGTCTCCTACGAGCAGTACTTC	CASSPLGAVSYEQYF
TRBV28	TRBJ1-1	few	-	TGTGCCAGCAGTAAGACTACAAGTTCGGGAACTGAAGCTTTCTTT	CASSKTTSSGTEAFF
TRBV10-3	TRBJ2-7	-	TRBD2	TGTGCCATCAGCTCGCGGGGGGCCCGGGAGGAGCAGTACTTC	CAISSRGAREEQYF
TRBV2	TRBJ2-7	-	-	TGTGCCAGCAGTGTTGCAGGGAACGAGCAGTACTTC	CASSVAGNEQYF
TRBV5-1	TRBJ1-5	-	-	TGCGCCAGCAGCTTTGCGGGGGAGGTCAATCAGCCCCAGCATTTT	CASSFAGEVNQPQHF
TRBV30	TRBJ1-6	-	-	TGTGCCTGGAGTGGTGGTCCTAATAATTCACCCCTCCACTTT	CAWSGGPNNSPLHF
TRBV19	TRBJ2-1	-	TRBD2	TGTGCCAGTAGTCCAAGCCTAGCGGGGGGGGCTGAGCAGTTCTTC	CASSPSLAGGAEQFF
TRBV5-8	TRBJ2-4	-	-	TGTGCCAGCAGAAATGGACTTAAGGGCAAAAACATTCAGTACTTC	CASRNGLKGKNIQYF
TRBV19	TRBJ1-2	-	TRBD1	TGTGCCACCAAAAACAGGGGCGACTATGGCTACACCTTC	CATKNRGDYGYTF